The 32 T cell receptor beta chains below all came from one sample that was sequenced in a study of T cell responses to AZD1222 COVID-19 vaccine. Using immunoSEQ multiplex PCR, the repertoire was profiled, and TCRdb retains in-frame clones only, with some absent. The data show approximately 150,000 clones, 91% seen once. This material consisted of peripheral blood, taken 28 days after the second AZD1222 dose. These receptors were taken from an adult who received the AZD1222 COVID-19 vaccine.

The chain links TRBV5-1 to TRBJ1-3; D is undetermined. Trimming left V 3 bases short and J 0 bases short, with 10 bases between. This CDR3 has 15 residues. CDR1 is SGHRS and CDR2 is YFSETQ in the germline V gene. CDR3 nucleotide sequence: TGCGCCAGCAGCTACGACGGATCCTCTGGAAACACCATATATTTT. It codes for CASSYDGSSGNTIYF.

The chain is built from TRBV9 and TRBJ1-3, with no clear D. Trimming left V 0 bases short and J 4 bases short, with 8 bases between. The CDR3 sequence is 14 residues long. Germline CDR1 is SGDLS and CDR2 is YYNGEE. CDR3 coding DNA: TGTGCCAGCAGCGTAGTTCAGGAAGGAAACACCATATATTTT. It codes for CASSVVQEGNTIYF.

The CDR3 here is CASSYSTRGPAYGYTF. The CDR3 DNA is TGTGCCAGCAGTTACTCGACCCGGGGACCCGCCTATGGCTACACCTTC. The J gene is TRBJ1-2, the V gene TRBV6-2 or TRBV6-3; D is possibly TRBD1 (5 bases). This CDR3 is 16 amino acids long. The V and J ends lost 0 bases and 4 bases respectively, with 15 bases between them. Germline lookup yields CDR1 MNHEY and CDR2 SVGEGT.

The V call is TRBV5-6, the J call TRBJ2-4; TRBD1 matches 9 bases. Germline CDR1 is SGHDT and CDR2 is YYEEEE. The CDR3 spans 17 residues. V lost 4 bases and J lost 0; bases outside the gene matches: 8. The CDR3 is CASSGDRVTIAKNIQYF. The CDR3 DNA reads as TGTGCCAGCAGCGGGGACAGGGTAACGATAGCCAAAAACATTCAGTACTTC. The full variable domain, in which reference TRBV5-6 and TRBJ2-4 provide the parts outside the CDR3, is DAGVTQSPTHLIKTRGQQVTLRCSPKSGHDTVSWYQQALGQGPQFIFQYYEEEERQRGNFPDRFSGHQFPNYSSELNVNALLLGDSALYLCASSGDRVTIAKNIQYFGAGTRLSVL.

CDR3 nucleotide sequence: TGTGCCAGCAGTGAAAGGGGACAGGGTCTGACCGGGGAGCTGTTTTTT. Translated: CASSERGQGLTGELFF. V gene TRBV2 combines with J gene TRBJ2-2, with 9 bases that match TRBD1. CDR3 size: 16 residues. The germline V gene encodes CDR1 SNHLY and CDR2 FYNNEI. The junction had 6 bases not matched to a gene; V was cut back by 2 bases and J by 5 bases. Full variable domain (outside the CDR3, taken from reference TRBV2 and TRBJ2-2): EPEVTQTPSHQVTQMGQEVILRCVPISNHLYFYWYRQILGQKVEFLVSFYNNEISEKSEIFDDQFSVERPDGSNFTLKIRSTKLEDSAMYFCASSERGQGLTGELFFGEGSRLTVL.

The chain employs TRBV29-1 and TRBJ2-1; weak D call: TRBD2 (7 bases). In germline, CDR1 is SQVTM, CDR2 ANQGSEA. Trimming left V 5 bases short and J 3 bases short, with 14 bases between. CDR3 size: 14 residues. The DNA for the CDR3 is TGCAGCGTTAGGGGGGGGGACCTCTACAATGAGCAGTTCTTC. Residues: CSVRGGDLYNEQFF.

V gene TRBV4-1 combines with J gene TRBJ1-5; weak D call: TRBD1 (6 bases). This CDR3 is 15 amino acids long. Germline-derived CDR1 and CDR2 are MGHRA and YSYEKL. With 4 bases removed from V and 7 bases from J, the gap between germline ends came to 17 bases. CDR3 residues: CASSPNREARQPQHF. The CDR3 DNA is TGCGCCAGCAGCCCAAACAGGGAGGCTCGGCAGCCCCAGCATTTT.

V usage is TRBV18 and J usage is TRBJ1-5, with no clear D. CDR3 length: 14 residues. Trimming removed 2 bases at V and 5 bases at J, with 10 bases between. The germline V gene encodes CDR1 KGHSH and CDR2 LQKENI. DNA for the CDR3: TGTGCCAGCTCACCAAGTCCCTGGGATCAGCCCCAGCATTTT. It yields the protein CASSPSPWDQPQHF.

V and J are TRBV21-1 and TRBJ2-1; the D call TRBD1 from the table was never checked on the DNA. TRBV21-1 is given as a pseudogene. CDR3 size: 17 residues. DNA of the CDR3: TGTGCCAGCAGCAAAGCCCTGACACCCTTGATACGCAATGAGCAGTTCTTC. Protein: CASSKALTPLIRNEQFF.

The J gene is TRBJ1-3, the V gene TRBV6-5, with 9 bases that match TRBD1. Per germline, CDR1 MNHEY and CDR2 SVGAGI. J gave up 4 bases and V 6 bases, and 4 bases lay outside the gene matches. The CDR3 contains 14 residues. CDR3 coding DNA: TGTGCCAGCAGGCTAACAGGGGGCGGAAACACCATATATTTT. Amino acids: CASRLTGGGNTIYF.

J is TRBJ1-3 and V is TRBV18, with TRBD1 matching 7 bases. This CDR3 is 16 amino acids long. Germline CDR1 reads KGHSH; CDR2 reads LQKENI. V lost 3 bases and J lost 6; bases outside the gene matches: 11. Here the CDR3 reads CASSPSGTVPPNTIYF. CDR3 nucleotide sequence: TGTGCCAGCTCACCGTCCGGGACAGTTCCTCCAAACACCATATATTTT.

For this clone: Other DNA sequences in the sample encode the same CDR3. This chain links TRBV5-4 with TRBJ2-1; 12 nucleotides match TRBD2. Trimming cost V 4 bases and J 0 bases; bases outside gene matches: 5. Germline values: CDR1 SGHNT, CDR2 YYREEE (reference sequence). The CDR3 length is 17 residues. Here the CDR3 DNA reads TGTGCCAGCAGCCTAGGACTAGCGGGAAGCTCCTACAATGAGCAGTTCTTC. Amino acids: CASSLGLAGSSYNEQFF.

The chain employs TRBV5-4 and TRBJ2-2; unclear D gene. The V end lost 5 bases, the J end lost 0 bases, and 11 bases lay between the germline ends. The V gene's germline CDR1 is SGHNT and CDR2 YYREEE (reference sequence). The CDR3 loop spans 15 amino acids. CDR3: CASSLIHPNTGELFF. For the CDR3, the DNA is TGTGCCAGCAGTCTGATACACCCGAACACCGGGGAGCTGTTTTTT.

The chain combines TRBV4-1 with TRBJ1-5, with D uncertain. V shed 0 bases and J shed 0 bases, with 9 bases lying between them. The CDR3 consists of 16 residues. Germline V gives CDR1 MGHRA, CDR2 YSYEKL. The DNA for the CDR3 is TGCGCCAGCAGCCAAGATCGTTGGGGTAGCAATCAGCCCCAGCATTTT. Translating it yields CASSQDRWGSNQPQHF.

This chain connects TRBV7-9 to TRBJ2-3, with a tentative D call TRBD2 (5 bases). The CDR3 is 14 residues long. V gave up 2 bases and J gave up 2 bases, with 8 bases separating them. From germline, CDR1 is SEHNR and CDR2 FQNEAQ (reference sequence). In nucleotides, the CDR3 is TGTGCCAGCAGCTTACAAGGACTCACAGATACGCAGTATTTT. Protein product: CASSLQGLTDTQYF.

The rearrangement uses TRBV6-5 and TRBJ1-5, with a possible D match to TRBD1 (5 bases). V was cut by 10 bases and J by 3 bases, with 19 bases left in between. The CDR3 runs to 15 residues. CDR1 is MNHEY, CDR2 SVGAGI, per germline. CDR3 nucleotides: TGTGCCACCCAAGTCGGCCAGGGCCTCAATCAGCCCCAGCATTTT. Translation gives CATQVGQGLNQPQHF.

The chain combines TRBV5-5 with TRBJ1-5; D is perhaps TRBD1 (5 bases). Germline V CDR1 and CDR2: SGHKS, YYEKEE (reference sequence). V lost 2 bases, J lost 1 base, and 13 bases lay in between. The CDR3 has 16 amino acids. CDR3 nucleotides: TGTGCCAGCAGCTTTATGGGACGTCAGAGCAATCAGCCCCAGCATTTT. Translated, it gives CASSFMGRQSNQPQHF.

The chain uses TRBV6-4 and TRBJ1-5; D is possibly TRBD1 (6 bases). The germline V and J ends were trimmed by 1 base and 0 bases, with 16 bases remaining between them. The CDR3 is 18 residues long. Germline CDR1 and CDR2: MRHNA and SNTAGT. The CDR3 sequence: CASSDFHLRGDSNQPQHF. The CDR3 DNA reads TGTGCCAGCAGTGACTTTCACCTCAGGGGAGATAGCAATCAGCCCCAGCATTTT.

V usage is TRBV5-4 and J usage is TRBJ2-3; maybe TRBD1 (6 bases). The CDR3 covers 14 residues. Germline V gene sequence: CDR1 SGHNT, CDR2 YYREEE (reference sequence). V was pared by 0 bases and J by 9 bases, with 14 bases between. CDR3 sequence: CASSLETGRGTQYF. As DNA, the CDR3 is TGTGCCAGCAGCTTGGAAACAGGAAGGGGGACGCAGTATTTT.

The chain recombines TRBV12-3 or TRBV12-4 with TRBJ1-2; 8 bases align to TRBD1. The CDR3 spans 12 residues. J lost 6 bases, V lost 5 bases, and 2 bases had no gene match. The CDR3 nucleotides read TGTGCCAGCAGTCCAGGGGGCCATGGCTACACCTTC. Its protein product is CASSPGGHGYTF.

The chain links TRBV3-1 (or the pseudogene TRBV3-2) to TRBJ1-1; weak D call: TRBD1 (5 bases). The V end lost 7 bases, the J end lost 0 bases, and 12 bases lay between the germline ends. Per germline, CDR1 LGHDT and CDR2 YNNKEL (reference sequence). The CDR3 totals 14 residues. CDR3 in DNA: TGTGCCAGCACCTACGGGGCGGTGAACACTGAAGCTTTCTTT. Residues: CASTYGAVNTEAFF.

This chain uses TRBV11-3 with TRBJ2-1; D is possibly TRBD1 or TRBD2 (5 bases each). V was cut by 5 bases and J by 9 bases, with 23 bases left in between. The germline V gene encodes CDR1 SGHNT and CDR2 YENEEA. This CDR3 spans 16 amino acids. CDR3 sequence reads: CASSPVGVPPNVEQFF. The CDR3, as DNA: TGTGCCAGCAGCCCCGTGGGGGTCCCCCCCAATGTTGAGCAGTTCTTC.

The chain links TRBV10-3 to TRBJ1-1; D ambiguous. V was trimmed by 0 bases and J by 1 base, leaving 9 bases between them. This CDR3 spans 15 amino acids. CDR1 ENHRY and CDR2 SYGVKD come from the germline V gene. CDR3 DNA: TGTGCCATCAGTGAGTCATCGGTAAGGAACACTGAAGCTTTCTTT. Translation gives CAISESSVRNTEAFF.

This sequence joins TRBV3-1 (or the pseudogene TRBV3-2) and TRBJ2-1; possibly TRBD2 for D (5 bases). V lost 4 bases, J lost 0 bases, and 13 bases lay in between. Germline CDR1 reads LGHDT; CDR2 reads YNNKEL (reference sequence). CDR3 length: 16 residues. The CDR3 nucleotides are TGTGCCAGCAGCCCCCTCGGAGCGGTCTCCTACAATGAGCAGTTCTTC. Its protein is CASSPLGAVSYNEQFF.

The chain recombines TRBV6-6 with TRBJ1-1; no clear D gene. Germline V gives CDR1 MNHNY, CDR2 SVGAGI (reference sequence). Trimming left V 6 bases short and J 5 bases short, with 13 bases between. CDR3 size: 13 residues. The CDR3 spells CASSLERTTEAFF. CDR3 bases: TGTGCCAGCAGCCTGGAGAGAACGACTGAAGCTTTCTTT.

This chain links TRBV7-3 with TRBJ2-7; D gene uncertain. The CDR3 contains 15 residues. The germline V gene has CDR1 SGHTA and CDR2 FQGTGA. The V end lost 9 bases, the J end lost 4 bases, and 22 bases lay between the germline ends. CDR3 in DNA: TGTGCCAGGGGAACTATCGAATGTTGGATGTACGAGCAGTACGTC. Translated: CARGTIECWMYEQYV.

V is TRBV7-8 and J is TRBJ2-2; 10 positions match TRBD2. V trimming: 1 base; J trimming: 4 bases; junction bases outside the gene matches: 6. CDR1 and CDR2 from the germline V gene are SGHVS and FQNEAQ. This CDR3 region has 17 residues. The CDR3, as DNA: TGTGCCAGCAGCTTAGTAGGGACTAGCGAACCCACCGGGGAGCTGTTTTTT. The encoded protein is CASSLVGTSEPTGELFF.

The gene calls are TRBV30 and TRBJ1-6; the D gene is possibly TRBD1 (5 bases). The CDR3 consists of 15 residues. Trimming took 1 base from V and 4 from J, leaving 11 bases between them. The germline CDR1 and CDR2 sequences are GTSNPN and SVGIG (reference sequence). CDR3 sequence: CAWSDEQAYNSPLHF. CDR3 bases: TGTGCCTGGAGTGACGAACAGGCGTATAATTCACCCCTCCACTTT.

This chain links TRBV2 with TRBJ1-2; D ambiguous. The CDR3 runs 13 residues. The germline V gene has CDR1 SNHLY and CDR2 FYNNEI. Trimming pared 6 bases from V and 4 bases from J, leaving 12 bases between. CDR3 residues: CASRARTFYGYTF. The CDR3 bases are TGTGCCAGCAGGGCAAGGACCTTCTATGGCTACACCTTC.

V and J are TRBV24-1 and TRBJ2-1; possibly TRBD2 for D (6 bases). CDR3 length: 15 amino acids. Germline V lookup: CDR1 KGHDR, CDR2 SFDVKD. V was pared by 4 bases and J by 0 bases, with 9 bases between. Here the CDR3 reads CATSDVSGSYNEQFF. The CDR3 coding sequence is TGTGCCACCAGTGACGTTAGCGGCTCCTACAATGAGCAGTTCTTC.

This chain connects TRBV11-2 to TRBJ2-7; D may be TRBD1 or TRBD2 (6 bases each). Germline lookup yields CDR1 SGHAT and CDR2 FQNNGV. V was trimmed by 8 bases and J by 4 bases, leaving 15 bases between them. The CDR3 contains 13 residues. DNA for the CDR3: TGTGCCAGCGCCGGAGGGGACACGTACGAGCAGTACGTC. It encodes CASAGGDTYEQYV.

CDR3 DNA: TGTGCCAGCATCGGCCCATCGGGCTACACCTTC. Its translation is CASIGPSGYTF. The chain links TRBV6-5 to TRBJ1-2; D uncertain. This CDR3 is built from 11 residues. Deletions cut 7 bases from V and 8 bases from J, with 11 bases between. CDR1 and CDR2 from the germline V gene are MNHEY and SVGAGI.